This T cell receptor (beta chain) was captured in a study of blood T cell repertoires in COVID-19. This CDR3 comprises 13 residues. After removal of 2 bases from V and 10 bases from J, the junction contained 5 bases not matched to a gene. Germline V CDR1 and CDR2: MNHNS, SASEGT. How the authors handled the data: Amplification with reference gene primers provided the estimates of nucleated cell counts. Repertoires were generated with immunoSEQ multiplex PCR, while TCRdb's copy carries only in-frame clones and drops some. The V and J calls and the clone size are those of that table, but D and trimming were determined from the DNA. The sample includes roughly 130,000 clones, approximately 84% of them seen just once.

This TCR derives from a woman aged 25 to 39 who had recovered from COVID-19. This sequence joins TRBV6-1 and TRBJ2-5; 9 bases map to TRBD1. What was sequenced was peripheral blood. The CDR3 sequence is CASSEPDRGIQYF. CDR3 DNA sequence: TGTGCCAGCAGTGAACCTGACAGGGGGATCCAGTACTTC.